Here is one T cell receptor beta chain with its context. Antigen unknown. The CDR3 is 16 amino acids. CDR1 is MNHEY and CDR2 is SMNVEV in the germline V gene (reference sequence). The V and J ends lost 5 bases and 2 bases respectively, with 17 bases between them. TCRdb re-analysed the 5' RACE reads in MiXCR, keeping a single row per CDR3 protein. The sample gives 250,000 to 350,000 distinct CDR3 sequences, around 19% of which show up once; around 7.8% is in the top ten. This sample is part of a study of CD8 T cells in ankylosing spondylitis. The study's findings and limits: Reactive arthritis synovial fluid and blood previously showed some of these motif variants. It appeared that ankylosing spondylitis blood was characterized by a TCR beta motif of about 8 highly homologous variants.

The source is a male donor with ankylosing spondylitis or in good health (not recorded which). The rearrangement links TRBV27 to TRBJ2-3; D possibly corresponds to TRBD1 (6 bases). The specimen was blood, either unsorted or a sorted T cell fraction (not recorded which). CDR3 in DNA: TGTGCCAGCAGTGTCACAGGGATTGATCCCACAGATACGCAGTATTTT. This sequence encodes CASSVTGIDPTDTQYF.